The 23 T cell receptor beta chains reported below all come from one sample, sequenced in a study of blood T cells in healthy people across ages. Then a second PCR, running about 7 to 11 cycles, was carried out with a sample-barcoded 5' primer and a J-beta primer mix. TCRdb re-derived calls from the 5' RACE reads in MiXCR, one entry per CDR3 protein. The sample shows around 1.5 million distinct CDR3 sequences, approximately 40% of them seen only once. Sequenced: blood. Receptors were obtained from a woman aged 18-35 years in good health.

As concerns this clonotype: Its ends do not fully match the called genes, so a read error is possible. The gene calls are TRBV20-1 and TRBJ1-6; the D gene is possibly TRBD1 (5 bases). This CDR3 is 12 amino acids long. CDR1 and CDR2 from the germline V gene are DFQATT and SNEGSKA (reference sequence). The CDR3 sequence is CSARGEGSPFHF. The DNA for the CDR3 is TGCAGTGCTCGGGGGGAAGGCTCACCCTTCCACTTT.

V is TRBV12-3 or TRBV12-4 and J is TRBJ2-7; D unclear. The CDR3 consists of 16 residues. V was cut by 3 bases and J by 2 bases, with 17 bases left in between. CDR3 in amino acids: CASSFSQKGTTYEQYF. For the CDR3, the DNA is TGTGCCAGCAGTTTCTCTCAGAAGGGCACAACCTACGAGCAGTACTTC.

This clonotype was seen a single time. The rearrangement links TRBV6-2 or TRBV6-3 to TRBJ1-1; a weak D match, TRBD1 (5 bases). This CDR3 comprises 16 residues. Germline CDR1 reads MNHEY; CDR2 reads SVGEGT. V was shortened by 2 bases and J by 4 bases, with 17 bases between the two germline ends. The CDR3 coding sequence is TGTGCCAGCAGTTACGATCTAGGAGGGGTGTCCACTGAAGCTTTCTTT. Translation: CASSYDLGGVSTEAFF.

This clonotype turned up a few times. This rearrangement joins TRBV6-6 to TRBJ2-1; D unclear. The CDR3 spans 16 residues. Germline V lookup: CDR1 MNHNY, CDR2 SVGAGI (reference sequence). Trimming left V 0 bases short and J 2 bases short, with 11 bases between. Here the CDR3 reads CASSYSAGHTYNEQFF. DNA for the CDR3: TGTGCCAGCAGTTACTCGGCAGGTCACACCTACAATGAGCAGTTCTTC.

This clonotype was observed at least ten times. The chain is built from TRBV20-1 and TRBJ2-7, with D hard to call. Trimming removed 0 bases at V and 6 bases at J, with 18 bases between. There are 15 residues in the CDR3. The germline V gene encodes CDR1 DFQATT and CDR2 SNEGSKA (reference sequence). Here the CDR3 DNA reads TGCAGTGCTAGAGATTCTAATTCACCCGTGGGCGAGCAGTACTTC. Its protein product is CSARDSNSPVGEQYF.

There are a few counts of this clonotype. This CDR3 is CASRSELNTEAFF. CDR3 bases: TGTGCCAGCAGGTCGGAATTAAACACTGAAGCTTTCTTT. The gene calls are TRBV6-5 and TRBJ1-1, with D unclear. CDR1 is MNHEY, CDR2 SVGAGI, per germline. This CDR3 is 13 amino acids long. V was shortened by 6 bases and J by 2 bases, with 10 bases between the two germline ends.

There are a few counts of this clonotype. This chain links TRBV10-3 with TRBJ2-1, with D perhaps matching TRBD1 (6 bases). This CDR3 is built from 15 residues. Germline V lookup: CDR1 ENHRY, CDR2 SYGVKD. The germline V and J ends were trimmed by 3 bases and 10 bases, with 19 bases remaining between them. CDR3 nucleotide sequence: TGTGCCATCAGTGACGGACAGTCCGCAACGAGGGAGCAGTTCTTC. The encoded protein is CAISDGQSATREQFF.

A word on this clonotype: This may stem from a read error, because a much larger clone lies one nucleotide away. The chain carries TRBV6-1 and TRBJ1-2, with 8 bases identical to TRBD1. Germline V gene data show CDR1 as MNHNS and CDR2 as SASEGT. J lost 4 bases, V lost 6 bases, and 1 base had no gene match. CDR3 length: 12 residues. This chain's CDR3 is CASRQGVYGYTF. For the CDR3, the DNA is TGTGCCAGCAGACAGGGGGTCTATGGCTACACCTTC.

A single count supports this clonotype. V and J are TRBV11-2 and TRBJ2-3; no reliable D call. This CDR3 spans 13 amino acids. Germline CDR1 SGHAT, CDR2 FQNNGV. The DNA for the CDR3 is TGTGCGACGGCCGCCATCAGCACAGATACGCAGTATTTT. It yields the protein CATAAISTDTQYF. The complete variable domain, with remaining parts taken from reference TRBV11-2 and TRBJ2-3, reads EAGVAQSPRYKIIEKRQSVAFWCNPISGHATLYWYQQILGQGPKLLIQFQNNGVVDDSQLPKDRFSAERLKGVDSTLKIQPAKLEDSAVYLCATAAISTDTQYFGPGTRLTVL.

V and J are TRBV30 and TRBJ2-7; D gene unclear. CDR3 size: 11 residues. V lost 8 bases to trimming and J lost 3 bases, with 11 bases between them. Germline CDR1 is GTSNPN and CDR2 is SVGIG (reference sequence). Written as DNA, the CDR3 is TGTGCCGGGGTTGGTAGCTACGAGCAGTACTTC. Translating it yields CAGVGSYEQYF. The complete variable domain, with remaining parts taken from reference TRBV30 and TRBJ2-7, reads SQTIHQWPATLVQPVGSPLSLECTVEGTSNPNLYWYRQAAGRGLQLLFYSVGIGQISSEVPQNLSASRPQDRQFILSSKKLLLSDSGFYLCAGVGSYEQYFGPGTRLTVT.

This sequence joins TRBV9 and TRBJ1-4, with 7 nucleotides matching TRBD1. V lost 3 bases, J lost 7 bases, and 15 bases stayed unmatched. Germline CDR1 reads SGDLS; CDR2 reads YYNGEE. This CDR3 is 17 amino acids long. The CDR3 protein is CASSGTNGQAGGEKLFF. Here the CDR3 DNA reads TGTGCCAGCAGCGGGACCAACGGACAGGCGGGGGGTGAAAAACTGTTTTTT.

The rearrangement joins TRBV3-1 to TRBJ2-3, with no clear D. The CDR3 sequence is 13 residues long. The V gene lost 3 bases and the J gene lost 10 bases, with 14 bases spanning the gap. CDR1 and CDR2 (germline): LGHDT, YNNKEL (reference sequence). Here the CDR3 reads CASSQDRARSQYF. DNA for the CDR3: TGTGCCAGCAGCCAGGACCGGGCCCGGTCGCAGTATTTT.

This chain joins TRBV5-6 and TRBJ2-7; 9 bases agree with TRBD1. The germline CDR1 and CDR2 sequences are SGHDT and YYEEEE. The CDR3 is 15 residues long. V dropped 2 bases and J dropped 7; count of bases not matched to a gene: 10. Written as DNA, the CDR3 is TGTGCCAGCAGCTTAGGGTGGACAGGGGTCAATGAGCAGTACTTC. The encoded protein is CASSLGWTGVNEQYF. Drawing the rest from reference TRBV5-6 and TRBJ2-7, the complete variable domain is DAGVTQSPTHLIKTRGQQVTLRCSPKSGHDTVSWYQQALGQGPQFIFQYYEEEERQRGNFPDRFSGHQFPNYSSELNVNALLLGDSALYLCASSLGWTGVNEQYFGPGTRLTVT.

The rearrangement links TRBV7-9 to TRBJ2-3, with 10 bases lining up with TRBD2. The trim removed 7 bases at V and 8 bases at J, leaving 9 bases unmatched. CDR3 length equals 14 residues. Germline lookup yields CDR1 SEHNR and CDR2 FQNEAQ (reference sequence). The CDR3 coding sequence is TGTGCCAGCATAAAGGCTAGCGGGAGCGGTACGCAGTATTTT. Protein product: CASIKASGSGTQYF.

The rearrangement links TRBV10-3 to TRBJ2-3, with 12 nucleotides matching TRBD2. After removal of 6 bases from V and 6 bases from J, the junction contained 7 bases not matched to a gene. The CDR3 is made up of 15 amino acids. In germline, CDR1 is ENHRY, CDR2 SYGVKD. The CDR3 sequence: CAIRTSGSPFDTQYF. Written as DNA, the CDR3 is TGTGCCATCAGGACTAGCGGGAGTCCGTTTGATACGCAGTATTTT.

The chain employs TRBV15 and TRBJ2-1, with TRBD2 as a possible D gene (6 bases). The better agreement between TRBJ2-7 and the DNA end casts doubt on the J call. CDR3 length equals 14 residues. The germline V gene encodes CDR1 LNHNV and CDR2 YYDKDF (reference sequence). Here the CDR3 reads CATSSGGSHDEQYF. The CDR3 bases are TGTGCCACCAGCAGTGGAGGGTCGCACGACGAGCAGTACTTC.

This clonotype came up a few times. This chain joins TRBV4-1 and TRBJ2-2; D not resolved. In germline, CDR1 is MGHRA, CDR2 YSYEKL. Trimming removed 2 bases from V and 6 bases from J, with 4 bases in between. The CDR3 length is 12 residues. The CDR3 DNA is TGCGCCAGCAGCCAATTAGCCGGGGAGCTGTTTTTT. Its translation is CASSQLAGELFF.

A remark on this clonotype: A read error may account for a junction end that differs from germline. The rearrangement uses TRBV27 and TRBJ1-6; TRBD1 is a possible D gene (5 bases). The CDR3 is 15 residues long. CDR1 is MNHEY, CDR2 SMNVEV, per germline (reference sequence). CDR3 DNA: TGTGCCGGCAGTCCATGGGGGAGCTCCTATACACCCCTCCACTTT. Translation gives CAGSPWGSSYTPLHF.

The chain couples TRBV2 to TRBJ1-2; a weak D match, TRBD1 (5 bases). Deletions cut 6 bases from V and 1 base from J, with 9 bases between. The CDR3 extends over 13 amino acids. Germline CDR1 SNHLY, CDR2 FYNNEI. The CDR3 loop reads CASRGDFNYGYTF. The CDR3 nucleotides read TGTGCCAGCAGGGGGGACTTTAACTATGGCTACACCTTC. The full variable domain, its missing parts supplied by reference TRBV2 and TRBJ1-2, is EPEVTQTPSHQVTQMGQEVILRCVPISNHLYFYWYRQILGQKVEFLVSFYNNEISEKSEIFDDQFSVERPDGSNFTLKIRSTKLEDSAMYFCASRGDFNYGYTFGSGTRLTVV.

The chain uses TRBV7-9 and TRBJ2-2, with D possibly being TRBD1 (6 bases). The length of the CDR3 is 16 residues. The V gene's germline CDR1 is SEHNR and CDR2 FQNEAQ (reference sequence). V was trimmed by 5 bases and J by 5 bases, leaving 18 bases between them. The CDR3 DNA is TGTGCCAGCAGCCTCCGCGTAGGGGGAGATACCGGGGAGCTGTTTTTT. Translation gives CASSLRVGGDTGELFF.

This sequence joins TRBV24-1 and TRBJ2-1; the D is unclear. The DNA matches TRBJ2-7 better at its end, which makes the J call doubtful. CDR3 length: 13 amino acids. Germline V gives CDR1 KGHDR, CDR2 SFDVKD. CDR3 nucleotide sequence: TGTGCCACCAGGGGTCTGACCCACAATGAGCAGTACTTC. Amino acids: CATRGLTHNEQYF.

This clonotype was seen a handful of times. The chain recombines TRBV9 with TRBJ2-5; D ambiguous. Germline V gene data show CDR1 as SGDLS and CDR2 as YYNGEE. V was shortened by 4 bases and J by 5 bases, with 15 bases between the two germline ends. The CDR3 contains 14 residues. The CDR3 sequence: CASSSPSRVETQYF. The CDR3 DNA reads as TGTGCCAGCAGCTCACCCTCTAGGGTGGAGACCCAGTACTTC. The entire variable domain, with the rest obtained from reference TRBV9 and TRBJ2-5, is as follows: DSGVTQTPKHLITATGQRVTLRCSPRSGDLSVYWYQQSLDQGLQFLIQYYNGEERAKGNILERFSAQQFPDLHSELNLSSLELGDSALYFCASSSPSRVETQYFGPGTRLLVL.

In the case of this clonotype: Germline is not matched at one junction end, which may reflect a read error. This chain joins TRBV11-2 and TRBJ2-7, with D possibly being TRBD2 (6 bases). Germline CDR1 is SGHAT and CDR2 is FQNNGV. The CDR3 runs to 16 residues. As DNA, the CDR3 is TGTGCCAGCAGCTTACTCCTCGCAGGGACTTCCTACGGGCAGTACTTC. It codes for CASSLLLAGTSYGQYF.